One and the same sample provided the 25 T cell receptor beta chains below, sequenced in a study of beta chain features in type 1 diabetes. Overall study findings and caveats: Researchers report that Type 1 diabetes patients had moderately but significantly shorter TCRB CDR3s across all four CD4+ subsets.

Their cognate antigens are unknown. cDNA synthesis used the whole RNA isolate, giving expressed TCRB sequences. Assay used: immunoSEQ multiplex PCR; TCRdb lists only in-frame clones, some missing. The repertoire holds 160,000 or so clones, with roughly 9% as singletons. Sequenced sample: central memory CD4+ T cells from blood. All receptors come from a woman in her 30s with type 1 diabetes.

This clone was counted between two and nine times. This chain links TRBV15 with TRBJ2-7; D ambiguous. Germline CDR1 and CDR2: LNHNV and YYDKDF (reference sequence). The CDR3 extends over 14 amino acids. Trimming stripped 7 bases from V and 2 bases from J, with 15 bases between. The CDR3 coding sequence is TGTGCCACCAAGCTACAAGGCGGCCCCTACGAGCAGTACTTC. It translates to CATKLQGGPYEQYF.

This rearrangement joins TRBV29-1 to TRBJ2-7; 11 nucleotides align to TRBD2. The CDR3 contains 13 residues. The J segment lost 4 bases and the V segment lost 7 bases, leaving 6 bases of the junction unmatched. CDR1 SQVTM and CDR2 ANQGSEA come from the germline V gene. Here the CDR3 DNA reads TGCAGCGCTAAACTAGCGGGAGTGTACGAGCAGTACTTC. Protein: CSAKLAGVYEQYF.

The rearrangement uses TRBV4-1 and TRBJ2-3, with D possibly being TRBD2 (6 bases). This CDR3 region has 16 residues. From germline, CDR1 is MGHRA and CDR2 YSYEKL. V lost 4 bases and J 6 bases, leaving 20 bases between the germline ends. The CDR3 here is CASSLTPGTPRDTQYF. The CDR3 nucleotides are TGCGCCAGCAGCCTTACACCAGGGACTCCGAGGGATACGCAGTATTTT.

The V gene is TRBV9, the J gene TRBJ2-3; 9 nucleotides match TRBD2. This CDR3 is built from 14 residues. CDR1 SGDLS and CDR2 YYNGEE come from the germline V gene. J was trimmed by 5 bases and V by 4 bases; bases with no gene match: 5. The CDR3 DNA reads as TGTGCCAGCAGCCCCGGACTAGCGATAGATACGCAGTATTTT. Protein product: CASSPGLAIDTQYF.

V usage is TRBV6-4 and J usage is TRBJ1-2; no clear D. This CDR3 has 13 amino acids. The V end was cut by 3 bases, the J end by 4 bases, with 9 bases between. Germline assignment: CDR1 MRHNA and CDR2 SNTAGT. CDR3 bases: TGTGCCAGCAGTGAATCAGGCACCTATGGCTACACCTTC. Its translation: CASSESGTYGYTF.

This clone was counted a few times. The chain couples TRBV29-1 to TRBJ2-7; 14 positions match TRBD2. CDR1 is SQVTM and CDR2 is ANQGSEA in the germline V gene. The CDR3 sequence is 14 residues long. Trimming cost V 6 bases and J 4 bases; bases outside gene matches: 5. The DNA for the CDR3 is TGCAGCGTAGGGACTAGCGGGAGTAAGTACGAGCAGTACTTC. This encodes CSVGTSGSKYEQYF.

The chain joins TRBV29-1 to TRBJ2-3, with D tentatively TRBD2 (5 bases). V lost 0 bases to trimming and J lost 6 bases, with 13 bases between them. Germline-derived CDR1 and CDR2 are SQVTM and ANQGSEA. The CDR3 has 14 amino acids. In DNA form, the CDR3 reads TGCAGCGTTGAAGACCCAACGGCGGGCGATACGCAGTATTTT. Translation gives CSVEDPTAGDTQYF.

This clone has only a few counts. The chain employs TRBV18 and TRBJ1-5; 7 nucleotides match TRBD1. Losses at the gene ends were 6 bases for V and 4 bases for J; bases not matched to a gene: 6. The CDR3 has 14 amino acids. Germline assignment: CDR1 KGHSH and CDR2 LQKENI. The CDR3 sequence is CASSPDRLNQPQHF. The CDR3 bases are TGTGCCAGCTCCCCGGACAGGTTGAATCAGCCCCAGCATTTT.

In this sample, this clone turned up many times. The V call is TRBV14, the J call TRBJ1-4; 11 positions agree with TRBD1. V dropped 6 bases and J dropped 8; count of bases not matched to a gene: 8. CDR3 size: 15 residues. Germline-derived CDR1 and CDR2 are SGHDN and FVKESK. The CDR3 reads CASRRSGQGGEKLFF. CDR3 DNA: TGTGCCAGCAGACGATCGGGACAGGGGGGCGAAAAACTGTTTTTT.

The genes are TRBV4-1 and TRBJ1-4; D not certain. Looked up from germline, CDR1 is MGHRA and CDR2 is YSYEKL. The CDR3 has 17 residues. Deletions cut 4 bases from V and 5 bases from J, with 20 bases between. Here the CDR3 reads CASSLRPSATLNEKLFF. The CDR3 DNA follows: TGCGCCAGCAGCCTCCGTCCGAGTGCTACTTTAAATGAAAAACTGTTTTTT.

The genes are TRBV9 and TRBJ1-2; 7 nucleotides agree with TRBD1. The junction had 14 bases not matched to a gene; V was cut back by 4 bases and J by 8 bases. CDR3 length: 15 amino acids. Germline CDR1 is SGDLS and CDR2 is YYNGEE. The CDR3 is CASSTRTGEASGYTF. CDR3 nucleotide sequence: TGTGCCAGCAGCACCCGAACAGGGGAAGCTTCGGGCTACACCTTC. The variable domain in full, completed from reference TRBV9 and TRBJ1-2, reads DSGVTQTPKHLITATGQRVTLRCSPRSGDLSVYWYQQSLDQGLQFLIQYYNGEERAKGNILERFSAQQFPDLHSELNLSSLELGDSALYFCASSTRTGEASGYTFGSGTRLTVV.

The chain joins TRBV7-6 to TRBJ2-2, with 8 bases identical to TRBD2. Germline assignment: CDR1 SGHVS and CDR2 FNYEAQ. With V trimmed by 2 bases and J by 8 bases, 7 bases remained unmatched. The CDR3 runs to 15 residues. The CDR3 sequence: CASSLFSGNSGELFF. Here the CDR3 DNA reads TGTGCCAGCAGCTTATTTAGCGGGAATTCGGGGGAGCTGTTTTTT.

This rearrangement joins TRBV7-2 to TRBJ2-1, with 8 bases fitting TRBD2. This CDR3 is 18 amino acids long. V dropped 5 bases and J dropped 9; count of bases not matched to a gene: 21. Germline V gives CDR1 SGHTA, CDR2 FQGNSA. The CDR3 here is CASSRPRRGLGAPSEQFF. The CDR3 DNA reads as TGTGCCAGCAGCCGTCCAAGACGGGGACTAGGTGCTCCGAGTGAGCAGTTCTTC.

The chain is built from TRBV2 and TRBJ2-4, with a weak D call TRBD2 (6 bases). Per the germline V gene, CDR1 is SNHLY and CDR2 is FYNNEI. The CDR3 has 14 residues. Trimming cost V 5 bases and J 8 bases, with 16 bases left between them. CDR3 loop: CASSFQGGADIQYF. CDR3 DNA sequence: TGTGCCAGCAGTTTTCAGGGCGGGGCGGACATTCAGTACTTC. Full variable domain (rest looked up from reference TRBV2 and TRBJ2-4): EPEVTQTPSHQVTQMGQEVILRCVPISNHLYFYWYRQILGQKVEFLVSFYNNEISEKSEIFDDQFSVERPDGSNFTLKIRSTKLEDSAMYFCASSFQGGADIQYFGAGTRLSVL.

This clone has only a few counts. The chain employs TRBV30 and TRBJ2-5; 10 bases line up with TRBD2. Germline CDR1 GTSNPN, CDR2 SVGIG (reference sequence). There are 14 residues in the CDR3. Unmatched junction bases numbered 2, after V lost 1 base and J lost 3 bases. CDR3: CAWSASGSKETQYF. CDR3 coding DNA: TGTGCCTGGAGTGCTAGCGGGAGTAAAGAGACCCAGTACTTC.

This clone was seen many times. The chain joins TRBV7-2 to TRBJ2-1; D unresolved. The CDR3 has 19 residues. CDR1 SGHTA and CDR2 FQGNSA come from the germline V gene. V dropped 4 bases and J dropped 4 bases, with 26 bases sitting between them. The chain's CDR3 is CASSSAGLALLGRYNEQFF. CDR3 bases: TGTGCCAGCAGCTCAGCCGGTCTGGCGCTCCTAGGCCGTTACAATGAGCAGTTCTTC.

This chain uses TRBV18 with TRBJ2-1; D may be TRBD2 (6 bases). Per the germline V gene, CDR1 is KGHSH and CDR2 is LQKENI. The CDR3 spans 15 residues. V shed 3 bases and J shed 4 bases, with 13 bases lying between them. The CDR3 spells CASSPPGLGYNEQFF. The DNA for the CDR3 is TGTGCCAGCTCACCCCCGGGACTGGGATACAATGAGCAGTTCTTC.

This clone was picked up a small number of times. The V gene is TRBV10-3, the J gene TRBJ1-1; the match to TRBD1 covers 8 bases. Per germline, CDR1 ENHRY and CDR2 SYGVKD. The CDR3 has 12 amino acids. The ends lost 10 bases at V and 6 bases at J; junction bases unmatched: 7. In DNA, the CDR3 is TGTGCCACCCTCGACAGGGGTGCTGAAGCTTTCTTT. Its translation: CATLDRGAEAFF.

This sequence joins TRBV14 and TRBJ2-1; 8 positions agree with TRBD2. Germline lookup yields CDR1 SGHDN and CDR2 FVKESK. The length of the CDR3 is 16 residues. J lost 2 bases, V lost 0 bases, and 3 bases had no gene match. The CDR3 DNA reads as TGTGCCAGCAGCCAAGAAGCGGGAGTGACCTACAATGAGCAGTTCTTC. The encoded protein is CASSQEAGVTYNEQFF.

The chain links TRBV9 to TRBJ1-1, with D unclear. The germline gives CDR1 SGDLS, CDR2 YYNGEE. This CDR3 contains 14 residues. Deletions cut 0 bases from V and 6 bases from J, with 12 bases between. The CDR3 DNA reads TGTGCCAGCAGCGTAGTGGCAGGCCAGGCTGAAGCTTTCTTT. Protein sequence: CASSVVAGQAEAFF.

V gene TRBV5-1 combines with J gene TRBJ2-1, with 7 nucleotides matching TRBD2. V shed 0 bases and J 5 bases; nucleotides not matched to a gene: 5. The CDR3 loop spans 15 amino acids. From germline, CDR1 is SGHRS and CDR2 YFSETQ. CDR3 amino acids: CASSLGGRWDNEQFF. The CDR3, as DNA: TGCGCCAGCAGCTTGGGCGGGAGATGGGACAATGAGCAGTTCTTC.

The V gene is TRBV5-1, the J gene TRBJ1-2; TRBD1 matches 7 bases. V lost 1 base and J lost 8; bases outside the gene matches: 11. Germline lookup yields CDR1 SGHRS and CDR2 YFSETQ. The CDR3 is 15 residues long. CDR3 in amino acids: CASSLNGQDLQGYTF. DNA of the CDR3: TGCGCCAGCAGCTTGAACGGACAGGATCTTCAGGGCTACACCTTC.

This clone turned up a few times. V gene TRBV29-1 combines with J gene TRBJ2-7, with 8 positions matching TRBD1. Germline loops: CDR1 SQVTM, CDR2 ANQGSEA. There are 15 residues in the CDR3. J gave up 5 bases and V 0 bases, and 9 bases lay outside the gene matches. The CDR3 nucleotides are TGCAGCGTTGAAGATCAGGGGGCTAGCCGGCACGAGCAGTACTTC. This translates into CSVEDQGASRHEQYF.

V and J are TRBV5-4 and TRBJ2-7, with 10 positions matching TRBD1. This CDR3 spans 16 amino acids. J gave up 3 bases and V 4 bases, and 10 bases lay outside the gene matches. Germline V gene data show CDR1 as SGHNT and CDR2 as YYREEE (reference sequence). This CDR3 reads CASSREGQGRFYEQYF. CDR3 bases: TGTGCCAGCAGCCGAGAGGGACAGGGGAGGTTCTACGAGCAGTACTTC.

The gene calls are TRBV7-6 and TRBJ2-5; TRBD1 agrees at 7 bases. The CDR3 sequence is 15 residues long. Germline assignment: CDR1 SGHVS and CDR2 FNYEAQ. The V segment lost 1 base and the J segment 5 bases; nucleotides outside the gene matches: 7. The CDR3 DNA follows: TGTGCCAGCAGCTTAGTTAAGGGGGCCTGGGAGACCCAGTACTTC. This sequence encodes CASSLVKGAWETQYF.